This T cell receptor beta chain was observed in a study of CD8 T cells in Susac syndrome. Trimming stripped 4 bases from V and 6 bases from J, with 19 bases between. This CDR3 comprises 15 residues. The germline CDR1 and CDR2 sequences are GTSNPN and SVGIG (reference sequence). Reverse transcription of about 0.5 to 1 ug RNA used random hexamers. The TCR beta CDR3 was amplified by immunoSEQ multiplex PCR across 54 Vbeta, 13 Jbeta. MiXCR was run by TCRdb on the immunoSEQ multiplex PCR reads, yielding one entry per CDR3 protein. The sample has 200,000 to 300,000 distinct CDR3 sequences; 90% to 96% are singletons. Sequencing of TCR beta was undertaken in CD8+ and CD4+ T cells derived from blood. About this clonotype: Antigen specificity is unknown.

Findings and limits, study-wide: Expansion of clones was not seen in the CD4+ T cell repertoires of Susac syndrome.

The sequenced sample was CD4+ T cells from PBMCs. The chain couples TRBV30 to TRBJ2-1; D is possibly TRBD1 (6 bases). This TCR was sampled from a human donor with Susac syndrome. In nucleotides, the CDR3 is TGTGCCTGGACAGGGGCTAGCCGGGGCCTCAATGAGCAGTTCTTC. Protein product: CAWTGASRGLNEQFF.